What follows describes a single TCR beta chain. Time point specified: pretreatment peripheral blood. The data belong to a study of PD-L1 blockade in urothelial cancer. Whole-study context: Prior chemotherapy ranged from 0 to 3 regimens per patient. Researchers looked at the blood 3 weeks (second dose) and 6 weeks after treatment began. Blood yielded a median of around 150,000 T cells per sample.

The CDR3 has 14 residues. The germline V and J ends were trimmed by 3 bases and 6 bases, with 15 bases remaining between them. CDR1 MNHNS and CDR2 SASEGT come from the germline V gene. Only in-frame clones appear in the TCRdb table, and some are missing; sequencing was by immunoSEQ multiplex PCR. The profile shows approximately 86,000 clones, over 80% of them singletons. The TCR sequence derives from a man between 40 and 49 years old with urothelial cancer. The V call is TRBV6-1, the J call TRBJ2-7, with D perhaps TRBD2 (5 bases). Sequencing was performed on PBMCs, taken around atezolizumab (anti-PD-L1) treatment. The CDR3 region has the DNA TGTGCCAGCAGTGAGCGGGCCCCGGGTCTCGAGCAGTACTTC. It translates to CASSERAPGLEQYF.